This is a list of T cell receptor beta chains from one sample in a study of CD8+ T cells in alopecia areata. Using immunoSEQ multiplex PCR, the repertoire was profiled, and TCRdb retains in-frame clones only, with some absent. The table shows 100,000 to 150,000 clones, with approximately 48% occurring only once. Sequenced here: CD8+ T cells sorted from blood, sampled at week 0. All receptors derive from a human donor with alopecia areata. CDR3s include the opening cysteine and the closing phenylalanine or tryptophan. A D gene is named only where the DNA matches it firmly. Clone size is given for some rows only: seen once, a few or many times, or a class if the clone is expanded.

>TRBD1|TRBJ1-1|TRBV30|few
CAWSEEGALNTEAFF
TGTGCCTGGAGTGAGGAGGGGGCCTTGAACACTGAAGCTTTCTTT
>TRBD1|TRBJ1-1|TRBV5-6|NA
CASSLGQGANTEAFF
TGTGCCAGCAGCTTAGGCCAGGGGGCGAACACTGAAGCTTTCTTT
>TRBD2|TRBJ2-3|TRBV7-9|once
CASSHRTSGGDTQYF
TGTGCCAGCAGTCACCGGACTAGCGGGGGAGATACGCAGTATTTT
>TRBD1|TRBJ2-3|TRBV7-9|NA
CASSGRQGATTDTQYF
TGTGCCAGCAGCGGGAGACAGGGGGCGACCACAGATACGCAGTATTTT
>NA|TRBJ2-7|TRBV25-1|few
CASSKTHYEQYF
TGTGCCAGCAGTAAGACCCACTACGAGCAGTACTTC
>TRBD1|TRBJ2-2|TRBV7-9|few
CASSSRGLPGGANTGELFF
TGTGCCAGCAGCTCTCGTGGGCTTCCAGGGGGCGCGAACACCGGGGAGCTGTTTTTT
>NA|TRBJ1-1|TRBV2|few
CASSVGNTEAFF
TGTGCCAGCAGTGTCGGGAACACTGAAGCTTTCTTT
>NA|TRBJ2-1|TRBV10-3|few
CAIMGSEQFF
TGTGCCATCATGGGGAGTGAGCAGTTCTTC
>NA|TRBJ1-1|TRBV6-4|NA
CASSEQGRETEAFF
TGTGCCAGCAGTGAGCAGGGTAGGGAAACTGAAGCTTTCTTT
>TRBD1|TRBJ1-6|TRBV30|NA
CAWSAGQGGAPLHF
TGTGCCTGGAGTGCCGGACAGGGGGGAGCACCCCTCCACTTT
>TRBD2|TRBJ2-7|TRBV29-1|NA
CSVVGGSSYEQYF
TGCAGCGTTGTGGGGGGGAGCTCCTACGAGCAGTACTTC
>NA|TRBJ1-1|TRBV29-1|NA
CSVDYTEAFF
TGCAGCGTTGACTACACTGAAGCTTTCTTT
>TRBD1|TRBJ1-2|TRBV7-9|few
CASSVTGQVPLIGYTF
TGTGCCAGCAGCGTTACTGGACAGGTCCCTTTAATAGGCTACACCTTC
>TRBD1|TRBJ2-1|TRBV10-3|NA
CALGQGPRNEQFF
TGTGCCCTCGGACAGGGCCCTCGCAATGAGCAGTTCTTC
>NA|TRBJ2-5|TRBV7-9|NA
CASSSGGSQETQYF
TGTGCCAGCAGCTCTGGGGGATCACAAGAGACCCAGTACTTC
>TRBD1|TRBJ1-2|TRBV15|NA
CATKLQGQALTYGYTF
TGTGCCACCAAGCTACAGGGACAGGCCTTAACGTATGGCTACACCTTC
>NA|TRBJ2-1|TRBV7-9|NA
CASSFGLRGDLYNEQFF
TGTGCCAGCAGCTTTGGCTTACGTGGGGACCTATACAATGAGCAGTTCTTC
>NA|TRBJ2-5|TRBV7-9|few
CASSLQTLTGETQYF
TGTGCCAGCAGCCTCCAGACACTCACCGGGGAGACCCAGTACTTC
>NA|TRBJ2-2|TRBV29-1|NA
CSAIDSSTGELFF
TGCAGCGCTATAGACAGCTCCACCGGGGAGCTGTTTTTT
>NA|TRBJ2-7|TRBV30|NA
CAWSPAGDYEQYF
TGTGCCTGGAGTCCGGCAGGGGATTACGAGCAGTACTTC
>NA|TRBJ1-6|TRBV7-9|few
CASSSPLPGRLDSPLHF
TGTGCCAGCAGCTCCCCCTTACCGGGACGTCTTGATTCACCCCTCCACTTT
>NA|TRBJ2-7|TRBV6-5|NA
CASSYREGFNEQYF
TGTGCCAGCAGTTACAGGGAAGGGTTCAACGAGCAGTACTTC
>TRBD1|TRBJ2-7|TRBV6-5|NA
CASGRDRVTYEQYF
TGTGCCAGCGGCCGGGACAGGGTAACCTACGAGCAGTACTTC
>TRBD2|TRBJ2-1|TRBV4-3|NA
CASSQVLAGVVEQFF
TGCGCCAGCAGCCAAGTTCTAGCGGGGGTAGTTGAGCAGTTCTTC
>NA|TRBJ1-1|TRBV10-3|few
CAISGGENTEAFF
TGTGCCATCAGTGGGGGGGAGAACACTGAAGCTTTCTTT
>NA|TRBJ2-7|TRBV19|few
CASREEPENTYEQYF
TGTGCCAGTAGAGAGGAGCCGGAGAACACCTACGAGCAGTACTTC
>TRBD1|TRBJ2-3|TRBV5-1|few
CASSLAGGLDTQYF
TGCGCCAGCAGCTTGGCAGGGGGCTTGGATACGCAGTATTTT
>TRBD2|TRBJ2-7|TRBV11-2|NA
CASSPKRGAYEQYF
TGTGCCAGCAGCCCCAAACGGGGGGCCTACGAGCAGTACTTC
>NA|TRBJ2-7|TRBV19|few
CASSFWGDSYEQYF
TGTGCCAGTAGTTTTTGGGGGGACTCCTACGAGCAGTACTTC
>NA|TRBJ1-1|TRBV11-2|NA
CASSLETNTEAFF
TGTGCCAGCAGCTTAGAAACGAACACTGAAGCTTTCTTT
>NA|TRBJ2-1|TRBV7-2|NA
CASSSGLAIRGSEQFF
TGTGCCAGCAGCTCCGGTTTGGCCATTAGGGGAAGTGAGCAGTTCTTC
>TRBD2|TRBJ2-7|TRBV4-2|NA
CASSPPGEGSYEQYF
TGTGCCAGCAGTCCTCCCGGGGAGGGATCCTACGAGCAGTACTTC
>TRBD1|TRBJ1-4|TRBV6-6|NA
CASSTGVTNEKLFF
TGTGCCAGCAGTACAGGGGTGACTAATGAAAAACTGTTTTTT
>NA|TRBJ2-7|TRBV15|NA
CATSPQPGQGSSYEQYF
TGTGCCACCAGCCCACAACCGGGACAAGGGAGCTCCTACGAGCAGTACTTC
>NA|TRBJ1-1|TRBV27|once
CASSLGTEAFF
TGTGCCAGCAGTTTAGGGACAGAAGCTTTCTTT
>NA|TRBJ2-5|TRBV10-3|few
CAISESTLGETQYF
TGTGCCATCAGTGAGTCGACCCTCGGAGAGACCCAGTACTTC
>NA|TRBJ2-5|TRBV7-9|few
CASSPTRGLKTQYF
TGTGCCAGCAGTCCGACACGGGGTCTAAAGACCCAGTACTTC
>NA|TRBJ1-1|TRBV5-4|few
CASSPLGIRNTEAFF
TGTGCCAGCAGCCCCCTAGGTATCAGAAACACTGAAGCTTTCTTT
>NA|TRBJ2-1|TRBV12-2|NA
CASRLPLGQGAYEQFF
TGTGCAAGTCGCTTACCCCTTGGACAGGGGGCGTATGAGCAGTTCTTC
>NA|TRBJ2-7|TRBV11-2|NA
CASSTGGDYEQYF
TGTGCCAGCAGCACCGGGGGAGACTACGAGCAGTACTTC
>NA|TRBJ1-1|TRBV6-5|NA
CASSERENTEAFF
TGTGCCAGCAGTGAACGAGAGAACACTGAAGCTTTCTTT
>TRBD2|TRBJ2-2|TRBV19|NA
CASSMLAGYTEELFF
TGTGCCAGTAGTATGCTAGCGGGATACACCGAGGAGCTGTTTTTT
>TRBD1|TRBJ2-7|TRBV4-2|NA
CASSQPGTDYEQYF
TGTGCCAGCAGCCAACCCGGGACAGACTACGAGCAGTACTTC
>NA|TRBJ2-7|TRBV7-6|NA
CASSRGSPYEQYF
TGTGCCAGCAGCAGGGGTTCTCCCTACGAGCAGTACTTC
>NA|TRBJ2-5|TRBV5-1|NA
CASSLSQGEETQYF
TGCGCCAGCAGCTTGAGTCAGGGCGAAGAGACCCAGTACTTC
>TRBD1|TRBJ1-2|TRBV5-4|NA
CASSLDRGDYGYTF
TGTGCCAGCAGCTTGGACAGGGGAGACTATGGCTACACCTTC
>TRBD2|TRBJ2-6|TRBV28|NA
CASTKAGVEVSGANVLTF
TGTGCCAGCACAAAGGCGGGGGTGGAAGTCTCTGGGGCCAACGTCCTGACTTTC
>TRBD2|TRBJ2-1|TRBV29-1|NA
CSGLGLAGGPEFF
TGCAGCGGGTTAGGACTAGCGGGGGGGCCGGAGTTCTTC
>TRBD2|TRBJ2-7|TRBV5-4|NA
CASSSSGGYEQYF
TGTGCCAGCAGTAGTAGCGGGGGGTACGAGCAGTACTTC
>NA|TRBJ2-2|TRBV30|few
CAWSVDLAAGELFF
TGTGCCTGGAGTGTCGATTTAGCTGCCGGGGAGCTGTTTTTT
>TRBD1|TRBJ2-6|TRBV6-1|NA
CASKTGETGANVLTF
TGTGCCAGCAAGACAGGGGAAACTGGGGCCAACGTCCTGACTTTC
>NA|TRBJ1-4|TRBV30|NA
CAWPIHLPGDEKLFF
TGTGCCTGGCCAATACATCTCCCCGGGGATGAAAAACTGTTTTTT
>TRBD2|TRBJ2-1|TRBV11-2|NA
CASSSRGGRNEQFF
TGTGCCAGCAGCTCACGGGGGGGGCGCAATGAGCAGTTCTTC
>NA|TRBJ2-7|TRBV30|NA
CAWSVGQASYEQYF
TGTGCCTGGAGTGTAGGGCAGGCTTCCTACGAGCAGTACTTC
>NA|TRBJ1-1|TRBV6-5|NA
CASSLPGGGSFTEAFF
TGTGCCAGCAGTTTACCCGGTGGAGGGTCTTTCACTGAAGCTTTCTTT
>NA|TRBJ2-3|TRBV6-5|few
CASSYSLEGSTDTQYF
TGTGCCAGCAGTTACTCGCTAGAAGGGAGCACAGATACGCAGTATTTT
>NA|TRBJ1-6|TRBV7-9|NA
CASSLGGVALHF
TGTGCCAGCAGCTTAGGGGGGGTGGCCCTCCACTTT